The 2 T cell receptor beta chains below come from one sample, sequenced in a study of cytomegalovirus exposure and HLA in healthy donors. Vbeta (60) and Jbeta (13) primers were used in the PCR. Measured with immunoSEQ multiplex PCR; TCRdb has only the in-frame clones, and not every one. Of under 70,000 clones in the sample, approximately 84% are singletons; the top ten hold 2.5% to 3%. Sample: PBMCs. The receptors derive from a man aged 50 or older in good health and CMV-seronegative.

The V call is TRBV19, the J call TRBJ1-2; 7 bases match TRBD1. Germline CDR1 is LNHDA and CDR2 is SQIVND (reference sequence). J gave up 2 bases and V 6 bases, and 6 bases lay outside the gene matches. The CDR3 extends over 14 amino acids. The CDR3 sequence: CASSLTGFNYGYTF. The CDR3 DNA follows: TGTGCCAGTAGCTTGACAGGGTTCAACTATGGCTACACCTTC.

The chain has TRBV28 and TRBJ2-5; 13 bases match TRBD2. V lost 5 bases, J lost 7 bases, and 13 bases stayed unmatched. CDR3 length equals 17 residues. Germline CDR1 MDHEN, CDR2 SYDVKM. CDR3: CASSPLLAGGPDVTQYF. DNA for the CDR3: TGTGCCAGCAGTCCACTACTAGCGGGGGGGCCGGATGTGACCCAGTACTTC.